The T cell receptor beta chain under discussion was sequenced for a study of T cell responses to AZD1222 COVID-19 vaccine. The CDR3 extends over 13 amino acids. Trimming removed 4 bases from V and 0 bases from J, with 4 bases in between. Clones were read by immunoSEQ multiplex PCR, and TCRdb kept only the in-frame ones, dropping some. Among 95,000 to 110,000 clones, around nine tenths were seen once, and the ten largest hold 20% to 25%. This TCR was recovered from an adult in good health. V gene TRBV12-3 or TRBV12-4 combines with J gene TRBJ1-5; D is uncertain. Sequences were derived from peripheral blood, sampled on day 0 of AZD1222 vaccination. In DNA form, the CDR3 reads TGTGCCAGCAGTTCCTTTAGCAATCAGCCCCAGCATTTT. Its protein is CASSSFSNQPQHF.